This TCR beta chain was identified in a study of blood T cell repertoires in COVID-19. V was clipped by 4 bases and J by 1 base, with 13 bases between them. CDR1 and CDR2 (germline): MGHRA, YSYEKL. This CDR3 contains 15 residues. The table came from immunoSEQ multiplex PCR; TCRdb's copy has only in-frame clones and leaves some out. The sample has 110,000 to 150,000 clones; roughly 84% are singletons. This TCR was recovered from a man aged 55 to 70 with active or convalescent COVID-19. The sample was peripheral blood. The rearrangement links TRBV4-1 to TRBJ1-1; maybe TRBD1 (6 bases). CDR3 in amino acids: CASSPSGTPNTEAFF. The CDR3 DNA follows: TGCGCCAGCAGCCCTTCCGGGACACCGAACACTGAAGCTTTCTTT.